These T cell receptor beta chains were read from a single sample in a study of shared clonotypes between healthy human individuals. Assay: immunoSEQ multiplex PCR; the TCRdb copy retains only in-frame clones and omits some. This sample has under 600,000 clones, with around 97% found just once. Sequences were obtained from naive CD4+ T cells sorted from blood. Source of these receptors: a woman under 40 in good health. Both conserved end residues are part of each CDR3. D genes are given only for firm matches. The size entry is marked missing in some rows and otherwise reads once, few, many or a size class.

j_call: TRBJ1-2; clone_size: NA; d_call: TRBD1; v_call: TRBV29-1; cdr3_aa: CSVAGQGLGGYTF; cdr3_nt: TGCAGCGTAGCGGGACAGGGGCTTGGCGGCTACACCTTC
j_call: TRBJ2-5; clone_size: NA; d_call: TRBD2; v_call: TRBV6-1; cdr3_aa: CASSEHRTSGRRMETQYF; cdr3_nt: TGTGCCAGCAGTGAACACCGGACTAGCGGGAGGAGAATGGAGACCCAGTACTTC
j_call: TRBJ1-3; clone_size: NA; d_call: NA; v_call: TRBV19; cdr3_aa: CASRTVPGSTIYF; cdr3_nt: TGTGCCAGCAGGACAGTTCCGGGAAGCACCATATATTTT
j_call: TRBJ2-1; clone_size: NA; d_call: NA; v_call: TRBV6-1; cdr3_aa: CASNRDNEQFF; cdr3_nt: TGTGCCAGCAACCGGGACAATGAGCAGTTCTTC
j_call: TRBJ1-2; clone_size: NA; d_call: NA; v_call: TRBV4-1; cdr3_aa: CASRGSGQRDRGYTF; cdr3_nt: TGCGCCAGCAGGGGGAGCGGACAGCGAGATAGGGGCTACACCTTC
j_call: TRBJ1-2; clone_size: NA; d_call: NA; v_call: TRBV19; cdr3_aa: CASSPRVRGPNLPNYGYTF; cdr3_nt: TGTGCCAGTAGTCCCCGGGTAAGAGGGCCCAACCTTCCCAACTATGGCTACACCTTC
j_call: TRBJ2-7; clone_size: NA; d_call: TRBD2; v_call: TRBV29-1; cdr3_aa: CSVEGDAGGPFEQYF; cdr3_nt: TGCAGCGTTGAAGGAGACGCGGGAGGGCCGTTCGAGCAGTACTTC
j_call: TRBJ2-1; clone_size: NA; d_call: NA; v_call: TRBV19; cdr3_aa: CASSIALDYNEQFF; cdr3_nt: TGTGCCAGTAGTATAGCCCTAGACTACAATGAGCAGTTCTTC
j_call: TRBJ1-1; clone_size: once; d_call: TRBD1; v_call: TRBV28; cdr3_aa: CASSLFVRGRTEAFF; cdr3_nt: TGTGCCAGCAGTTTATTTGTCAGGGGGCGAACTGAAGCTTTCTTT
j_call: TRBJ1-2; clone_size: NA; d_call: NA; v_call: TRBV5-1; cdr3_aa: CASSLEAGQGYTF; cdr3_nt: TGCGCCAGCAGCTTGGAGGCAGGTCAAGGCTACACCTTC
j_call: TRBJ2-7; clone_size: NA; d_call: NA; v_call: TRBV6-5; cdr3_aa: CASSYSRTTQEQYF; cdr3_nt: TGTGCCAGCAGTTACTCCCGGACTACTCAAGAGCAGTACTTC
j_call: TRBJ2-7; clone_size: NA; d_call: TRBD1; v_call: TRBV6-5; cdr3_aa: CASSYSTGLGEQYF; cdr3_nt: TGTGCCAGCAGTTACTCGACAGGGTTGGGCGAGCAGTACTTC
j_call: TRBJ1-4; clone_size: NA; d_call: NA; v_call: TRBV2; cdr3_aa: CAIQGGARVGEKLFF; cdr3_nt: TGTGCCATCCAAGGGGGGGCGCGAGTCGGTGAAAAACTGTTTTTT
j_call: TRBJ2-2; clone_size: NA; d_call: TRBD2; v_call: TRBV5-4; cdr3_aa: CASSATSNYAGELFF; cdr3_nt: TGTGCCAGCAGCGCGACTAGCAACTACGCCGGGGAGCTGTTTTTT
j_call: TRBJ2-4; clone_size: NA; d_call: NA; v_call: TRBV5-6; cdr3_aa: CASSYPGPSIQYF; cdr3_nt: TGTGCCAGCAGCTACCCGGGCCCGAGCATTCAGTACTTC
j_call: TRBJ1-2; clone_size: NA; d_call: NA; v_call: TRBV6-1; cdr3_aa: CASRDRYNYGYTF; cdr3_nt: TGTGCCAGCAGAGACAGATATAACTATGGCTACACCTTC